This TCR beta chain was recovered during a study of Tregs in tolerant kidney transplant recipients (dated 2019 in TCRdb). The study in broad terms: The transplants used related donors with nonmyeloablative bone marrow transplantation, and mixed chimerism in the human trials was transient. The study applied TCRbeta sequencing to find donor-specific regulatory T cells before combined kidney and bone marrow transplantation and then followed those same cells after transplant.

What the research found in general, with its limitations: Biological reproducibility was not examined directly, but technical replication error appeared to be minimal. Expanding Tregs with activated donor B cells appeared to identify the most biologically relevant and donor-specific TCRbeta repertoire. For some patients the PCR primers changed over time, which made it impossible to compare the samples from those patients at the nucleotide level. Donor-specific Treg expansion exceeded global Treg expansion in tolerant patients, suggesting antigen-driven rather than nonspecific expansion. Because only a small number of patients were included, the study had limitations, and the results will need to be validated in larger populations as well as under other immunosuppression protocols.

Relative to germline, V is 8 bases shorter and J is 3 bases shorter, with 11 bases between their ends. The CDR3 contains 13 residues, cysteine and phenylalanine counted. Only CDR3 DNA remains: 39 bases, in frame from the first base. Reading the germline V gene gives CDR1 SNHLY and CDR2 FYNNEI. About this clone itself: Its antigen target is currently unknown. No base quality values were provided; no much bigger clone lies one nucleotide off.

Reading the label with the study, this specimen's time point is: blood sample drawn before combined kidney and bone marrow transplant. Unstimulated Tregs (CD4+CD25+CD127-), CD4+ non-Tregs (CD4+CD25-), CD4 and CD8 cells were FACS-sorted from thawed PBMCs. The patients were several recipients of combined kidney and bone marrow transplants from the ITN036ST trial, and samples were available only from these trial subjects. Healthy control blood was processed to PBMCs with a Ficoll density gradient and then cryopreserved, whereas patient PBMCs were collected both before and after transplant. For TCRbeta CDR3 sequencing, genomic DNA from the sorted cells was extracted using the QIAGEN DNeasy Blood and Tissue Kit. High-throughput TCRbeta CDR3 sequencing, which included PCR amplification with bias correction and internal controls, was done commercially through immunoSEQ. The authors' pipeline ran thus. Unique productive TCRbeta sequences were defined by CDR3 nucleotide sequence where primers matched, otherwise by CDR3 amino acid sequence with Vbeta and Jbeta genes. To correct sorting error, sequences shared between sorted populations at a frequency ratio of 2:1 or less were removed; the rest were assigned to the higher population. A sequence counted as donor-reactive if, in CFSE-low cells, the sequence had a frequency of at least 0.01% and was expanded at least 5-fold compared with unstimulated cells. Jensen-Shannon divergence, calculated on the top 100 TCRbeta sequences ranked by frequency, was used to quantify repertoire divergence. For samples with multiple sequencing runs, sorting error was corrected in each run separately before the runs were combined. Entries here come from immuneACCESS through TCRdb and include only in-frame sequences with V and J called. Some clones fail to appear in such tables; in the studies checked, an unresolved V gene covers under half of the shortfall, and the cause of the remainder is unknown. V and J calls and clone size are those listed in that table; D and trimming were worked out from the DNA. Recorded for this sample are roughly 66,000 clones; roughly 92% of them occurred a single time. The leading ten clones occupy about a tenth of the sample.

The sequencing used CD8+ T cells from blood, collected before the transplant. The chain links TRBV2 with TRBJ1-5, with no confidently assigned D gene. This TCR was recovered from a human donor who received a combined kidney and bone marrow transplant. The CDR3 amino acid sequence is: CASGLNNNQPQHF. The DNA sequence is as follows: TGTGCCAGCGGCCTTAACAACAATCAGCCCCAGCATTTT.